These 20 T cell receptor beta chains came from one sample sequenced in a study of cytomegalovirus exposure and HLA in healthy donors listed by TCRdb under 2017. The method was the immunoSEQ multiplex PCR assay. For the multiplex PCR, a mixture combining 60 forward primers for TCR Vbeta segments and 13 reverse primers for TCR Jbeta segments was used. TCRdb took over this immuneACCESS table, retaining in-frame rearrangements with V and J assigned. Such tables are incomplete; in checked studies, under half of the missing clones stem from an unresolved V gene, and the remainder is unexplained. Across this sample there are 200,000 to 250,000 clones, with 82% seen only once. Of the sample, around 5% falls within the top ten clones. Sequencing was carried out using PBMCs. Receptors were obtained from a woman aged 40-49 years in good health and CMV-seropositive.

This CDR3 reads CASSPLAGNDYNEQFF. The CDR3 DNA reads as TGTGCCAGCAGCCCCTTAGCGGGGAACGACTACAATGAGCAGTTCTTC. V and J are TRBV14 and TRBJ2-1; 8 bases map to TRBD2. Trimming removed 4 bases from V and 3 bases from J; junction bases left unmatched: 8. The CDR3 runs to 16 residues. In germline, CDR1 is SGHDN, CDR2 FVKESK. Full variable domain (outside the CDR3, taken from reference TRBV14 and TRBJ2-1): EAGVTQFPSHSVIEKGQTVTLRCDPISGHDNLYWYRRVMGKEIKFLLHFVKESKQDESGMPNNRFLAERTGGTYSTLKVQPAELEDSGVYFCASSPLAGNDYNEQFFGPGTRLTVL.

The rearrangement uses TRBV7-8 and TRBJ2-1; TRBD1 aligns across 7 bases. The CDR3 covers 15 residues. The germline V gene has CDR1 SGHVS and CDR2 FQNEAQ. J was trimmed by 1 base and V by 1 base; bases with no gene match: 1. DNA of the CDR3: TGTGCCAGCAGCTTAGACAGGGGATCCTACAATGAGCAGTTCTTC. It is translated as CASSLDRGSYNEQFF.

The rearrangement links TRBV29-1 to TRBJ2-3, with D perhaps matching TRBD2 (6 bases). The CDR3 has 15 amino acids. V lost 6 bases, J lost 0 bases, and 16 bases lay in between. Germline-derived CDR1 and CDR2 are SQVTM and ANQGSEA. CDR3 residues: CSVSPPAGSTDTQYF. CDR3 nucleotide sequence: TGCAGCGTCAGCCCTCCGGCGGGGAGCACAGATACGCAGTATTTT.

The chain employs TRBV4-2 and TRBJ2-7; D perhaps matches TRBD2 (5 bases). Germline CDR1 LGHNA, CDR2 YNFKEQ. The CDR3 is made up of 16 amino acids. Trimming shortened V by 0 bases and J by 2 bases, and 14 bases separated the two germline ends. The CDR3 bases are TGTGCCAGCAGCCAAGATGGGTCGGGAACTGCCTACGAGCAGTACTTC. It yields the protein CASSQDGSGTAYEQYF.

J is TRBJ2-1 and V is TRBV2; 12 bases agree with TRBD2. The CDR3 runs to 15 residues. The junction had 5 bases not matched to a gene; V was cut back by 6 bases and J by 5 bases. CDR1 and CDR2 (germline): SNHLY, FYNNEI. This CDR3 reads CASRQRTSGDNEQFF. DNA for the CDR3: TGTGCCAGCAGACAGAGGACTAGCGGGGACAATGAGCAGTTCTTC.

The chain joins TRBV29-1 to TRBJ2-1; TRBD2 aligns across 10 bases. V lost 6 bases and J lost 4; bases outside the gene matches: 6. The CDR3 totals 14 residues. Germline CDR1 SQVTM, CDR2 ANQGSEA. As DNA, the CDR3 is TGCAGCGTGGCAACTAGCGGGGCGTACAATGAGCAGTTCTTC. Translating gives CSVATSGAYNEQFF.

The J gene is TRBJ1-5, the V gene TRBV28, with D tentatively TRBD1 (6 bases). V was pared by 5 bases and J by 3 bases, with 17 bases between. The CDR3 contains 16 residues. Germline loops: CDR1 MDHEN, CDR2 SYDVKM. CDR3 sequence (DNA): TGTGCCAGCAGTCCGACCGACAGGCCCCTCAATCAGCCCCAGCATTTT. This translates into CASSPTDRPLNQPQHF.

This rearrangement joins TRBV12-5 to TRBJ2-2; the match to TRBD2 covers 10 bases. Losses at the gene ends were 1 base for V and 0 bases for J; bases not matched to a gene: 8. CDR1 LGHNT and CDR2 FRNRAP come from the germline V gene. The length of the CDR3 is 19 residues. CDR3 loop: CASGLGPSGRDANTGELFF. The CDR3 coding sequence is TGTGCTAGTGGTTTGGGACCAAGCGGGAGGGACGCGAACACCGGGGAGCTGTTTTTT.

The chain carries TRBV2 and TRBJ2-1, with TRBD1 identical over 9 bases. CDR3 size: 16 residues. Germline V lookup: CDR1 SNHLY, CDR2 FYNNEI. Trimming took 0 bases from V and 6 from J; bases not matched to a gene: 6. The CDR3 coding sequence is TGTGCCAGCAGTGAAGCAAGGGACAGGGCCTTCAATGAGCAGTTCTTC. Residues: CASSEARDRAFNEQFF.

This sequence joins TRBV7-8 and TRBJ2-1; D possibly corresponds to TRBD2 (8 bases). Per the germline V gene, CDR1 is SGHVS and CDR2 is FQNEAQ. CDR3 length: 15 residues. Trimming removed 5 bases at V and 7 bases at J, with 18 bases between. The DNA for the CDR3 is TGTGCCAGCAGCCCCCGGGAGGGGGCGGGAAATGAGCAGTTCTTC. Its protein is CASSPREGAGNEQFF.

This rearrangement joins TRBV5-1 to TRBJ2-1; D is perhaps TRBD1 (6 bases). Trimming shortened V by 2 bases and J by 1 base, and 7 bases separated the two germline ends. Germline V CDR1 and CDR2: SGHRS, YFSETQ. This CDR3 spans 14 amino acids. The CDR3 protein is CASSFGQSYNEQFF. The DNA of the CDR3 is TGCGCCAGCAGCTTTGGACAGTCCTACAATGAGCAGTTCTTC.

The chain has TRBV5-1 and TRBJ1-2, with D possibly TRBD1 on 5 matching bases. CDR1 and CDR2 (germline): SGHRS, YFSETQ. V dropped 4 bases and J dropped 8 bases, with 12 bases sitting between them. The CDR3 has 12 amino acids. The CDR3: CASSPSDSGYTF. As DNA, the CDR3 is TGCGCCAGCAGCCCATCAGACAGCGGCTACACCTTC.

The chain uses TRBV18 and TRBJ2-7, with D perhaps matching TRBD1 (5 bases). The ends were cut back, 2 bases at V and 3 bases at J, with 11 bases in the middle. CDR3 length: 14 residues. Looked up from germline, CDR1 is KGHSH and CDR2 is LQKENI. The CDR3 spells CASSPDRDDYEQYF. Written as DNA, the CDR3 is TGTGCCAGCTCACCAGACAGAGATGACTACGAGCAGTACTTC. The whole variable domain, filled in from reference TRBV18 and TRBJ2-7, reads NAGVMQNPRHLVRRRGQEARLRCSPMKGHSHVYWYRQLPEEGLKFMVYLQKENIIDESGMPKERFSAEFPKEGPSILRIQQVVRGDSAAYFCASSPDRDDYEQYFGPGTRLTVT.

The chain couples TRBV9 to TRBJ2-1; TRBD2 matches at 14 bases. The CDR3 contains 15 residues. The J segment lost 16 bases and the V segment lost 0 bases, leaving 9 bases of the junction unmatched. CDR1 and CDR2 (germline): SGDLS, YYNGEE. CDR3 sequence reads: CASSVGRLAGGPTFF. As DNA, the CDR3 is TGTGCCAGCAGCGTAGGGAGACTAGCGGGAGGGCCGACATTCTTC.

The chain's CDR3 is CASSLVSGGRGNQPQHF. The DNA for the CDR3 is TGTGCCAGCAGCTTAGTATCTGGGGGCCGAGGCAATCAGCCCCAGCATTTT. The rearrangement links TRBV11-2 to TRBJ1-5, with D possibly being TRBD1 (6 bases). Germline-derived CDR1 and CDR2 are SGHAT and FQNNGV. Trimming removed 1 base from V and 2 bases from J, with 15 bases in between. The CDR3 totals 17 residues.

In DNA, the CDR3 is TGTGCCATCGGCGGGAGGGGAAACAATGAGCAGTTCTTC. Its translation is CAIGGRGNNEQFF. The chain is built from TRBV10-3 and TRBJ2-1; 9 nucleotides align to TRBD2. After removal of 8 bases from V and 5 bases from J, the junction contained 4 bases not matched to a gene. CDR1 ENHRY and CDR2 SYGVKD come from the germline V gene. CDR3 length: 13 amino acids.

The gene calls are TRBV9 and TRBJ2-3, with 11 bases matching TRBD2. The CDR3 length is 16 residues. V trimming: 2 bases; J trimming: 2 bases; junction bases outside the gene matches: 4. Germline loops: CDR1 SGDLS, CDR2 YYNGEE. The CDR3 protein is CASSVLAGGNTDTQYF. As DNA, the CDR3 is TGTGCCAGCAGCGTCCTAGCGGGGGGTAACACAGATACGCAGTATTTT.

The chain's CDR3 is CASSPLGLSGRALGEQFF. CDR3 nucleotide sequence: TGTGCCAGCAGCCCCCTGGGCCTTAGCGGGAGGGCTTTGGGTGAGCAGTTCTTC. The J gene is TRBJ2-1, the V gene TRBV2; TRBD2 aligns across 11 bases. The CDR3 has 18 amino acids. Germline lookup yields CDR1 SNHLY and CDR2 FYNNEI. Trimming at V came to 6 bases and at J to 9 bases, leaving 19 bases not matched to a gene.

The gene calls are TRBV9 and TRBJ1-1; 7 bases fit TRBD1. The CDR3 spans 16 residues. The V segment lost 5 bases and the J segment 1 base; nucleotides outside the gene matches: 11. The germline V gene has CDR1 SGDLS and CDR2 YYNGEE. CDR3 loop: CASRPGGDRSNTEAFF. The CDR3 DNA reads TGTGCCAGCAGACCCGGCGGGGACAGATCGAACACTGAAGCTTTCTTT.

The rearrangement joins TRBV4-2 to TRBJ2-3, with 9 bases identical to TRBD2. The CDR3 loop spans 17 amino acids. Germline V gene data show CDR1 as LGHNA and CDR2 as YNFKEQ. J was trimmed by 3 bases and V by 6 bases; bases with no gene match: 13. CDR3 DNA: TGTGCCAGCAGTATCACCACAGTAGCGGGAGAAACAGATACGCAGTATTTT. Protein product: CASSITTVAGETDTQYF.